This T cell receptor (beta chain) was retrieved from a study of blood T cell repertoires in COVID-19. On the study more broadly: The origin of the acute and convalescent COVID-19 samples was the United States, Italy and Spain.

Per the study methods: Reference gene primer amplification gave nucleated cell count estimates. Only in-frame clones appear in the TCRdb table, and some are missing; sequencing was by immunoSEQ multiplex PCR. The V and J calls and the clone size are those of that table, but D and trimming were determined from the DNA. The sample has under 200,000 clones; under 90% are singletons. Self-reported history from a screening survey and questionnaire set each donor's cohort. Symptom resolution, clearance, or two negative PCRs marked donors in Cohort 3 as recovered. CDR3 size: 12 residues. Germline-derived CDR1 and CDR2 are KGHSH and LQKENI. The V end was cut by 8 bases, the J end by 2 bases, with 8 bases between.

This TCR came from a woman aged 55 to 70 who had recovered from COVID-19. The chain employs TRBV18 and TRBJ2-3; D is perhaps TRBD1 (5 bases). Material: PBMCs or T cells enriched from blood (not recorded which). CDR3 sequence (DNA): TGTGCCAGCGATGGGGCCACAGATACGCAGTATTTT. It specifies CASDGATDTQYF.